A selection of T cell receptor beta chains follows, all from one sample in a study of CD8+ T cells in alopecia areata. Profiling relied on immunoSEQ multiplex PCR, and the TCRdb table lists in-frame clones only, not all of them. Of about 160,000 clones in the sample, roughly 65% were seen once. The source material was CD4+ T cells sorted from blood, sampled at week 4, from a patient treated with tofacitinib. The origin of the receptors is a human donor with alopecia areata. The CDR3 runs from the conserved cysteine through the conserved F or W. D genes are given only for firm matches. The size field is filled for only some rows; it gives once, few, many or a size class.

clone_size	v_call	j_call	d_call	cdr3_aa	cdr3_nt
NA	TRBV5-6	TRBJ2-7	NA	CASSSLDSSYEQYF	TGTGCCAGCAGCTCCCTGGACAGTTCCTACGAGCAGTACTTC
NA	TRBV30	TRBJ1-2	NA	CAWSAQAGYYGYTF	TGTGCCTGGAGTGCCCAGGCAGGCTACTATGGCTACACCTTC
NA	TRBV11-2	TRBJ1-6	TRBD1	CASSQATGDNSPLHF	TGTGCCAGCAGTCAAGCTACAGGGGATAATTCACCCCTCCACTTT
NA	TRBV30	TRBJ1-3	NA	CAWSMGHPIAGNTIYF	TGTGCCTGGAGCATGGGACACCCGATTGCTGGAAACACCATATATTTT
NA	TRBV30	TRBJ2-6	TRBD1	CAWSRHATGSGANVLTF	TGTGCCTGGAGCCGCCACGCGACAGGGTCTGGGGCCAACGTCCTGACTTTC
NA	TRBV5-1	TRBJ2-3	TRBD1	CASSFTQGATQYF	TGCGCCAGCAGCTTCACGCAGGGGGCTACGCAGTATTTT
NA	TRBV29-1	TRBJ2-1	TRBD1	CSVALTGNEQFF	TGCAGCGTTGCCCTGACAGGGAATGAGCAGTTCTTC
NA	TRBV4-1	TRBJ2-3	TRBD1	CASSLRTGGITDTQYF	TGCGCCAGCAGCCTACGGACAGGGGGCATCACAGATACGCAGTATTTT
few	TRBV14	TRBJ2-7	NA	CASSQEYRPLYEQYF	TGTGCCAGCAGCCAAGAATACAGACCCCTATACGAGCAGTACTTC
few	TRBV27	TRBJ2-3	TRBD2	CASSSRRLAGGINTDTQYF	TGTGCCAGCAGTTCTCGAAGACTAGCGGGGGGGATTAACACAGATACGCAGTATTTT
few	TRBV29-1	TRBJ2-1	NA	CSVKGTINEQFF	TGCAGCGTCAAGGGGACGATCAATGAGCAGTTCTTC
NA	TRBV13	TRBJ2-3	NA	CASSLGGFDTQYF	TGTGCCAGCAGCTTAGGGGGATTTGATACGCAGTATTTT
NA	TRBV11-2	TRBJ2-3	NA	CASSLARVTDTQYF	TGTGCCAGCAGCTTAGCCCGAGTGACAGATACGCAGTATTTT
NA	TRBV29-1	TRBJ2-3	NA	CSVDSPDTQYF	TGCAGCGTTGATAGCCCAGATACGCAGTATTTT
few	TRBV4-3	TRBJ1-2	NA	CASSQVSGGAYGYTF	TGCGCCAGCAGCCAAGTATCCGGGGGAGCCTATGGCTACACCTTC
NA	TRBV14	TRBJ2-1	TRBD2	CASTGLVDNEQFF	TGTGCCAGCACGGGACTAGTAGACAATGAGCAGTTCTTC
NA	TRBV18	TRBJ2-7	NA	CASSPPSGQSVYF	TGTGCCAGCTCACCACCTTCCGGACAGAGTGTGTACTTC
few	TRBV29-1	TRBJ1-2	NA	CSVARTYGYTF	TGCAGCGTTGCTCGTACCTATGGCTACACCTTC
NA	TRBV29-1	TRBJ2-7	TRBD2	CSVEMTSGHAYEQYF	TGCAGCGTTGAAATGACTAGCGGGCATGCCTACGAGCAGTACTTC
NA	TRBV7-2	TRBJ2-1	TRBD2	CASSPLGLAWYEQFF	TGTGCCAGCAGCCCCCTCGGACTAGCGTGGTATGAGCAGTTCTTC
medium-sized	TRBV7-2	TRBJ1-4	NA	CASSPQARTEKLFF	TGTGCCAGCAGCCCCCAGGCTCGGACGGAAAAACTGTTTTTT
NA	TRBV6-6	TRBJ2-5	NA	CASRLAPSWWETQYF	TGTGCCAGTCGTTTGGCTCCTTCGTGGTGGGAGACCCAGTACTTC
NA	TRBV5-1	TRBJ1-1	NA	CASSSPGGVNTEAFF	TGCGCCAGCAGCTCGCCCGGTGGGGTGAACACTGAAGCTTTCTTT
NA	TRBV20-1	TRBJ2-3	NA	CSAGFGDTQYF	TGCAGTGCAGGTTTCGGGGATACGCAGTATTTT
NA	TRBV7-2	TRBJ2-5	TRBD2	CASSLVRGGREETQYF	TGTGCCAGCAGCCTAGTCCGGGGGGGACGGGAGGAGACCCAGTACTTC
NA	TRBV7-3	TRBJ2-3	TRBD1	CASSLIGGRRTDTQYF	TGTGCCAGCAGCTTAATAGGGGGCAGACGCACAGATACGCAGTATTTT
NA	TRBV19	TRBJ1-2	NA	CASSRRSGSGYTF	TGTGCCAGTAGTCGGAGGTCAGGGAGTGGCTACACCTTC
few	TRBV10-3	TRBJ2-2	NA	CAISEPPRELFF	TGTGCCATCAGTGAGCCCCCTCGGGAGCTGTTTTTT
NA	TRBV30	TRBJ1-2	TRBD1	CAWTGGYGYTF	TGTGCCTGGACAGGGGGCTATGGCTACACCTTC
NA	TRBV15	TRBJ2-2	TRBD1	CATSRDLQGAHAGELFF	TGTGCCACCAGCAGAGATCTCCAGGGGGCGCATGCCGGGGAGCTGTTTTTT
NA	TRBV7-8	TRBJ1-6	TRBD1	CASSTGQALYNSPLHF	TGTGCCAGCAGCACAGGACAGGCCCTCTATAATTCACCCCTCCACTTT
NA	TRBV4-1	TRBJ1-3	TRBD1	CASSRAGGAGNTIYF	TGCGCCAGCAGCCGGGCAGGGGGCGCTGGAAACACCATATATTTT
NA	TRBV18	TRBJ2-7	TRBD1	CASSPTGTDYEQYF	TGTGCCAGCTCACCAACCGGGACAGACTACGAGCAGTACTTC
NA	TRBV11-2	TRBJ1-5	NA	CASGETGNQPQHF	TGTGCCAGCGGAGAAACGGGGAATCAGCCCCAGCATTTT
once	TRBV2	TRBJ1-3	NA	CASSGLQVAGGNTIYF	TGTGCCAGCAGTGGTCTACAGGTTGCGGGGGGAAACACCATATATTTT
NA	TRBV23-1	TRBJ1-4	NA	CASSQSRSNEKLFF	TGCGCCAGCAGTCAATCCAGATCTAATGAAAAACTGTTTTTT
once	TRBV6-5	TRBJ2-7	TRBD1	CASSMTGASREQYF	TGTGCCAGCAGTATGACAGGGGCCTCAAGGGAGCAGTACTTC
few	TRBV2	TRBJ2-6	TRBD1	CASKYSGGDSGANVLTF	TGTGCCAGCAAATACTCAGGGGGTGACTCTGGGGCCAACGTCCTGACTTTC
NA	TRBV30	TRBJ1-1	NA	CAWSRGGRTEAFF	TGTGCCTGGAGTAGGGGTGGGAGGACTGAAGCTTTCTTT
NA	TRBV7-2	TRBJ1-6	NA	CASSPSESYNSPLHF	TGTGCCAGCAGCCCCTCAGAGAGCTATAATTCACCCCTCCACTTT
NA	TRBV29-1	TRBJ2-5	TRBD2	CSVEGPAGAPRMVQYF	TGCAGCGTTGAAGGCCCAGCGGGGGCGCCAAGGATGGTCCAGTACTTC